This T cell receptor (beta chain) was sequenced during a study of CD8+ T cells in alopecia areata. Overall study findings and caveats: Researchers report lesional scalp, most notably alopecia totalis/universalis, outstripped normal scalp in clonality. The presence of one nonresponder keeps the tie between baseline CD8+ expansion and response uncertain. With patients, TCR sharing proved less clear than in mice, a difference possibly related to HLA.

Comment on this clone: Its antigen is unidentified.

RNA extraction and reverse transcription yielded cDNA as sequencing template. The protocol was immunoSEQ multiplex PCR, while the TCRdb copy is restricted to in-frame clones and leaves out a portion. The top ten hold about 0.89% of the sample, which has hundreds of thousands of clones, roughly 60% seen once. Treatment indicated: oral pan-JAK inhibitor, 5-10 mg twice daily. The sequences come from CD4+ T cells sorted from blood, collected around week 54, from a patient treated with tofacitinib. The receptor was isolated from a human donor with alopecia areata.

CDR3: CASSTTGGTYEQYF. The CDR3 DNA reads TGTGCCAGCAGTACTACAGGGGGTACCTACGAGCAGTACTTC. This chain uses TRBV2 with TRBJ2-7; 8 bases align to TRBD1. The V and J ends lost 5 bases and 2 bases, in that order; junction bases with no gene match: 5. Germline V gene data show CDR1 as SNHLY and CDR2 as FYNNEI. The CDR3 extends over 14 amino acids.